This entry lists 3 T cell receptor beta chains sequenced from one sample in a study of T cell changes during pregnancy in multiple sclerosis. Profiling relied on immunoSEQ multiplex PCR, and the TCRdb table lists in-frame clones only, not all of them. Of 55,000 to 70,000 clones in the sample, roughly nine tenths were seen once. The specimen comprised CD4+ T cells from peripheral blood mononuclear cells, sampled in the third trimester of pregnancy. These receptors were taken from a female donor with multiple sclerosis, enrolled in a pregnancy study.

This chain connects TRBV19 to TRBJ2-7, with TRBD1 as a possible D gene (6 bases). Germline lookup yields CDR1 LNHDA and CDR2 SQIVND (reference sequence). This CDR3 has 14 amino acids. The V end was cut by 5 bases, the J end by 0 bases, with 11 bases between. The CDR3 loop reads CASSADRNSYEQYF. The CDR3 DNA sequence: TGTGCCAGTAGTGCAGACAGGAACTCCTACGAGCAGTACTTC.

V usage is TRBV27 and J usage is TRBJ2-5; weak D call: TRBD1 (6 bases). The CDR3 extends over 16 amino acids. V shed 3 bases and J shed 7 bases, with 21 bases lying between them. CDR1 is MNHEY and CDR2 is SMNVEV in the germline V gene (reference sequence). The CDR3 sequence is CASSFSPGTGSGTQYF. For the CDR3, the DNA is TGTGCCAGCAGTTTCTCACCCGGAACAGGGTCAGGGACCCAGTACTTC.

This clone was counted once. The chain has TRBV7-8 and TRBJ1-1, with a tentative D call TRBD1 (5 bases). Germline V gives CDR1 SGHVS, CDR2 FQNEAQ. Trimming stripped 5 bases from V and 4 bases from J, with 8 bases between. The CDR3 covers 12 residues. For the CDR3, the DNA is TGTGCCAGCAGCGTGGACATCACTGAAGCTTTCTTT. This encodes CASSVDITEAFF. Full variable domain (outside the CDR3, taken from reference TRBV7-8 and TRBJ1-1): GAGVSQSPRYKVAKRGQDVALRCDPISGHVSLFWYQQALGQGPEFLTYFQNEAQLDKSGLPSDRFFAERPEGSVSTLKIQRTQQEDSAVYLCASSVDITEAFFGQGTRLTVV.